This T cell receptor (beta chain) is from a study of somatic mutations in cytotoxic T cells in rheumatoid arthritis (TCRdb year 2017). For context, the study as a whole: Patient peripheral blood (just under 31 ml EDTA) was drawn right after diagnosis and before any treatment started. Some V beta antibody-stained T-cell populations were flow-sorted on a FACSAria II or Sony SH800 at nearly 100% purity, and sorted V beta1+ cells also underwent TCRB sequencing. Patients and controls did not essentially differ in median age, which was nearly identical between the groups. Whether expanded CD8+ T-cell clones in untreated, newly diagnosed rheumatoid arthritis carry somatic mutations was the study question, and clonality was characterized with TCRB deep sequencing. A total of some 68 rheumatoid arthritis patients and approximately 21 healthy controls underwent TCRB deep sequencing. What the work shows at the level of the full study, not this receptor alone: Viral specificity could not be ruled out by absence from virus-specific databases, and the antigen targets of the expanded CD8+ clones remained unknown. An increase of CD8+ clonality with age was seen in patients (Spearman r ≈ 0.49) but not in healthy controls. The slight underrepresentation of TRBV07 in patients was not corrected for multiple comparisons. In about an eighth of the roughly 65 patients, more than 20% of CD8+ cells belonged to the largest CD8+ clone, while several identical CD8+ TCRB sequences were shared between blood and synovial fluid. There was no significant difference in CD8+ T-cell clonality between rheumatoid arthritis patients and age-matched healthy controls.

This clone has only a few counts. The target of this receptor is not known. The record has no base qualities; no much larger clone is one base away. The CDR3 covers 14 residues, taking in both the cysteine and the phenylalanine. Only the CDR3 region is kept as DNA, spanning 42 bases read in frame from base 1. Sequences LNHDA (CDR1) and SQIVND (CDR2) are obtained from the germline V gene (reference sequence). The V end loses 7 bases and the J end loses 1 base, and a stretch of 13 bases separates them. Genomic DNA underwent TCRB CDR3 sequencing using the immunoSEQ assay. In the original analysis: When patient CD8+ clones exceeding 1% were checked against published virus-specific TCRB sequences, only a few matched. Only productive TCRB rearrangements were included in the analyses. Clonality was expressed as a Shannon entropy-based productive clonality index, with each clone defined by a unique TCRB CDR3 sequence. Repertoire overlap between two samples was calculated from the template counts of each clone relative to total templates per sample. V-gene usage measured by flow cytometry correlated with TCRB sequencing V-gene usage, with a Spearman r of 0.6 to 0.65. Held by TCRdb, this immuneACCESS table contains in-frame sequences only and omits some clones. Under half of the omission traces to an unresolved V gene where checked; the cause of the rest is unknown. The D gene and trimming were derived from the DNA, and the V and J assignments and clone size from that table. The sample contains 21,000 or so clones, roughly 80% of them found a single time. The top ten constitute 3.8% of the sample.

Positive magnetic bead selection on an AutoMACS was used to isolate CD4+ and CD8+ cells, with flow cytometry used to check purity. A TCR V beta antibody panel was used in flow cytometry to screen first for clonal expansions, which were then characterized by TCRB deep sequencing of sorted CD8+ fractions. Isolation of peripheral blood mononuclear cells was done through Ficoll-Paque PLUS density gradient separation. Using Nucleospin Tissue or Tissue XS kits, DNA was extracted from CD4-enriched, CD8-enriched or PBMC samples, with quantification by a Qubit 2.0 fluorometer. The chain was built from TRBV19 and TRBJ1-1; too little of a D gene remains to name it. Sequencing was done on a sample of CD8+ T cells sorted from blood. This receptor was identified in an adult with rheumatoid arthritis. The CDR3 region reads CASTPGSSNTEAFF. The nucleotide sequence is given as TGTGCCAGTACGCCCGGGTCTTCGAACACTGAAGCTTTCTTT.